This paragraph covers one T cell receptor beta chain sequence. Individuals aged about 18 to 100 years were recruited from about two dozen US areas. J was trimmed by 3 bases and V by 2 bases; bases with no gene match: 9. CDR1 is LNHDA, CDR2 SQIVND, per germline (reference sequence). The CDR3 length is 16 residues. This sample is drawn from a study of blood T cell repertoires in COVID-19. About the research overall: There were acute and convalescent COVID-19 samples, and they came from the United States, Italy and Spain. Nucleic acid was either cDNA or gDNA, and it came from T cells, B-cell-depleted T cells, or PBMCs.

Under the authors' procedure: Nucleated cell counts were estimated from reference gene primer amplification. The repertoire was sequenced with immunoSEQ multiplex PCR; TCRdb's copy has only in-frame clones and lacks some. V and J calls and clone size are given by that table; D and trimming were obtained from the DNA. The data contain fewer than 200,000 clones, 82% of them singletons. The material sequenced was PBMCs or T cells enriched from blood (not recorded which). The genes are TRBV19 and TRBJ1-2; 7 bases match TRBD1. The receptor was derived from a woman aged 55-70 years with acute COVID-19. Written as DNA, the CDR3 is TGTGCCAGTAGTATAATCGGACAGGCCTCTCACTATGGCTACACCTTC. Translation gives CASSIIGQASHYGYTF.